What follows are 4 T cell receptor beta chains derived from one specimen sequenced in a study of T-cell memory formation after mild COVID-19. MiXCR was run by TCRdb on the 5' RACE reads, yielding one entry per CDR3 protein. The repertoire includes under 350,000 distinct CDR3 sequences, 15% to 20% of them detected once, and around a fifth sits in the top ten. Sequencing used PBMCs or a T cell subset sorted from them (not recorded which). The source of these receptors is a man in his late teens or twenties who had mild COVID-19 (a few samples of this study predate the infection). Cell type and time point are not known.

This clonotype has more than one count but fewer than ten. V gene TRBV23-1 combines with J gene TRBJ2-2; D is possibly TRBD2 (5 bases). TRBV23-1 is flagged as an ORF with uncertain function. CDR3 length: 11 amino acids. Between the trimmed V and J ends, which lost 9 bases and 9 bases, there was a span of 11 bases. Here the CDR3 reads CARRYGRELFF. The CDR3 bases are TGCGCCAGGCGATACGGGAGGGAGCTGTTTTTT.

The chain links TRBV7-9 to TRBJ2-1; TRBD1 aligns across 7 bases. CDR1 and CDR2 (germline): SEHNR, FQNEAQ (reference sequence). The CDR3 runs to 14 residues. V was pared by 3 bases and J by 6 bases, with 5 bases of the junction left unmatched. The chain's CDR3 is CASSFSGTVNEQFF. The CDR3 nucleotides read TGTGCCAGCAGCTTCTCCGGGACAGTCAATGAGCAGTTCTTC. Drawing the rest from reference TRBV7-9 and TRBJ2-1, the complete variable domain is DTGVSQNPRHKITKRGQNVTFRCDPISEHNRLYWYRQTLGQGPEFLTYFQNEAQLEKSRLLSDRFSAERPKGSFSTLEIQRTEQGDSAMYLCASSFSGTVNEQFFGPGTRLTVL.

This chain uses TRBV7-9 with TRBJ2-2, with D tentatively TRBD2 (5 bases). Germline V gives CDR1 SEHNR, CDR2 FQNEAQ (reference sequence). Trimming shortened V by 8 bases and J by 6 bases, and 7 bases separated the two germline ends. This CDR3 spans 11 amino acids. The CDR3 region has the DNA TGTGCCAGCGGAGGATCCGGGGAGCTGTTTTTT. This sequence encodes CASGGSGELFF.

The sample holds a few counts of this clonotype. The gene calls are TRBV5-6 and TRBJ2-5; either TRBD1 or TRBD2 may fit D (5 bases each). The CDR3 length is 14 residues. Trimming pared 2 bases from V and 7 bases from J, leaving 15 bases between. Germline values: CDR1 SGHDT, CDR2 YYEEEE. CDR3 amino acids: CASSLQNIGGTQYF. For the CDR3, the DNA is TGTGCCAGCAGCTTACAAAATATTGGGGGGACCCAGTACTTC.